This note documents a single T cell receptor beta chain sequence. As yet, its antigen is unknown. The sample comes from a study of cytomegalovirus exposure and HLA in healthy donors. Primers: 60 Vbeta forward and 13 Jbeta reverse. Assay used: immunoSEQ multiplex PCR; TCRdb lists only in-frame clones, some missing. The data contain some 110,000 clones, 79% of them singletons. This CDR3 region has 14 residues. Germline V gives CDR1 MNHNS, CDR2 SASEGT. V trimming: 5 bases; J trimming: 2 bases; junction bases outside the gene matches: 4. Study-level points and caveats: A list of more than 150 TCR beta chains associated with cytomegalovirus was given. An assumption of roughly uniform sequencing depth across donors underlay the presence/absence analyses.

V gene TRBV6-1 combines with J gene TRBJ2-7, with 9 positions matching TRBD1. The sequenced material came from PBMCs. The TCR comes from a woman aged 18-35 years in good health and CMV-seropositive. DNA of the CDR3: TGTGCCAGCAGTCCGACAGGGGGGGCCTACGAGCAGTACTTC. Translation: CASSPTGGAYEQYF.